This entry describes one TCR beta chain. Its matching antigen is unknown. TCRdb's table, derived via immunoSEQ multiplex PCR, lists solely in-frame clones and lacks some. Among tens of thousands of clones listed, more than 80% were seen once. Unstimulated Tregs (CD4+CD25+CD127-) and CD4+CD25- non-Tregs were sorted from PBMCs. Germline V gives CDR1 SGHRS, CDR2 YFSETQ. J lost 4 bases, V lost 6 bases, and 6 bases had no gene match. This CDR3 comprises 14 residues. The data stem from a study of Tregs in tolerant kidney transplant recipients. Notes on the study in general: Biological reproducibility was not directly addressed, but technical replication error appeared minimal. Tregs expanded with activated donor B cells seemed most donor-specific.

The source material was Tregs from blood. The TCR sequence derives from a human donor in good health. This chain links TRBV5-1 with TRBJ1-4; 7 nucleotides line up with TRBD1. The CDR3 sequence: CASNPTGSNEKLFF. CDR3 in DNA: TGCGCCAGCAACCCGACAGGGAGTAATGAAAAACTGTTTTTT. The whole variable domain, filled in from reference TRBV5-1 and TRBJ1-4, reads KAGVTQTPRYLIKTRGQQVTLSCSPISGHRSVSWYQQTPGQGLQFLFEYFSETQRNKGNFPGRFSGRQFSNSRSEMNVSTLELGDSALYLCASNPTGSNEKLFFGSGTQLSVL.